A single sample is the source of the 12 T cell receptor beta chains below, sequenced in a study of shared clonotypes between healthy human individuals. Some clones are missing from TCRdb's copy, which holds only in-frame ones; the method was immunoSEQ multiplex PCR. The table includes roughly 2.5 million clones, around 94% detected once. The specimen was naive CD4+ T cells sorted from blood. Subset given: CD45RA+ positively selected. These receptors were collected from a man between 18 and 35 years old in good health.

The V and J genes are TRBV7-2 and TRBJ1-5; 11 bases are a match to TRBD1. V shed 6 bases, J shed 5 bases, and the junction held 6 bases outside the gene matches. CDR1 is SGHTA and CDR2 is FQGNSA in the germline V gene. The CDR3 spans 15 residues. CDR3 region: CASRMGQGGDQPQHF. The DNA for the CDR3 is TGTGCCAGCAGGATGGGACAGGGGGGGGATCAGCCCCAGCATTTT.

The CDR3 reads CASSLTSGTDTQYF. The CDR3 DNA is TGCGCCAGCAGCCTCACTAGCGGCACAGATACGCAGTATTTT. V usage is TRBV4-3 and J usage is TRBJ2-3, with 7 bases that match TRBD2. Trimming took 4 bases from V and 1 from J; bases not matched to a gene: 2. The CDR3 has 14 residues. Per germline, CDR1 LGHNA and CDR2 YSLEER.

The CDR3 loop reads CASSLAGTGKAYEQYF. The CDR3 coding sequence is TGTGCCAGCAGCTTGGCGGGGACAGGGAAGGCCTACGAGCAGTACTTC. The gene calls are TRBV5-8 and TRBJ2-7; 9 nucleotides align to TRBD1. Germline loops: CDR1 SGHTS, CDR2 YDEGEE. V lost 0 bases and J lost 2; bases outside the gene matches: 6. This CDR3 has 16 residues.

The chain uses TRBV29-1 and TRBJ2-7, with D hard to call. Germline CDR1 reads SQVTM; CDR2 reads ANQGSEA. The CDR3 totals 8 residues. The V end lost 4 bases, the J end lost 9 bases, and 4 bases lay between the germline ends. The CDR3 nucleotides read TGCAGCGTTGTCCCGCAGTACTTC. Translating it yields CSVVPQYF.

The rearrangement links TRBV7-8 to TRBJ2-7; 10 bases line up with TRBD2. CDR1 is SGHVS, CDR2 FQNEAQ, per germline. The CDR3 length is 15 residues. Trimming removed 5 bases from V and 6 bases from J; junction bases left unmatched: 10. This CDR3 reads CASSTNPTSGIEQYF. The CDR3 nucleotides read TGTGCCAGCAGCACGAACCCAACTAGCGGGATCGAGCAGTACTTC.

V and J are TRBV2 and TRBJ2-1; D is unclear. Germline CDR1 is SNHLY and CDR2 is FYNNEI. V lost 4 bases and J 11 bases, leaving 6 bases between the germline ends. This CDR3 contains 10 residues. For the CDR3, the DNA is TGTGCCAGCAGTGTGGCAAAGCAGTTCTTC. This encodes CASSVAKQFF.

The chain couples TRBV7-2 to TRBJ2-2; D may be TRBD2 (5 bases). V was shortened by 5 bases and J by 6 bases, with 16 bases between the two germline ends. The CDR3 is made up of 15 amino acids. Germline V gene sequence: CDR1 SGHTA, CDR2 FQGNSA. CDR3 nucleotides: TGTGCCAGCAGCGCACTAGTTTCAGGCGCCGGGGAGCTGTTTTTT. Amino acid sequence: CASSALVSGAGELFF.

With regard to this clone: Distinct nucleotide sequences in the sample also encode this CDR3. The chain couples TRBV7-2 to TRBJ2-7; 10 bases are shared with TRBD2. V dropped 1 base and J dropped 0; count of bases not matched to a gene: 3. Germline assignment: CDR1 SGHTA and CDR2 FQGNSA. The CDR3 contains 16 residues. CDR3 coding DNA: TGTGCCAGCAGCTTAGTGGCTAGCGGGGGCTCCTACGAGCAGTACTTC. Its translation is CASSLVASGGSYEQYF.

The chain carries TRBV6-7 and TRBJ1-3; D not resolved. TRBV6-7 belongs to the ORF category, with a function that is uncertain. CDR3 size: 14 residues. The V end was cut by 11 bases, the J end by 4 bases, with 18 bases between. Here the CDR3 reads CAGQSHRAGNTIYF. The CDR3 nucleotides read TGTGCCGGCCAATCTCATCGGGCCGGAAACACCATATATTTT.

This clone was recorded once. The chain recombines TRBV18 with TRBJ1-4; 8 nucleotides line up with TRBD1. V was clipped by 8 bases and J by 5 bases; unmatched bases: 7. The CDR3 totals 14 residues. From germline, CDR1 is KGHSH and CDR2 LQKENI. The CDR3 nucleotides are TGTGCCAGCACACAGGGGACAGGAAATGAAAAACTGTTTTTT. Translating gives CASTQGTGNEKLFF.

V gene TRBV6-1 combines with J gene TRBJ1-1, with D possibly TRBD1 on 5 matching bases. The V end lost 5 bases, the J end lost 0 bases, and 13 bases lay between the germline ends. The CDR3 loop spans 15 amino acids. CDR1 is MNHNS and CDR2 is SASEGT in the germline V gene. CDR3 sequence: CASSTHDSMNTEAFF. The CDR3 nucleotides are TGTGCCAGCAGTACCCACGACAGTATGAACACTGAAGCTTTCTTT.

Remarks on this clone: This specimen includes other DNA sequences encoding the same CDR3. This chain links TRBV11-3 with TRBJ2-7; maybe TRBD1 (6 bases). The CDR3 length is 15 residues. The germline V gene has CDR1 SGHNT and CDR2 YENEEA. Deletions cut 1 base from V and 2 bases from J, with 12 bases between. CDR3 sequence (DNA): TGTGCCAGCAGCTTAGGATCCAGGGGACCCTACGAGCAGTACTTC. Its translation: CASSLGSRGPYEQYF.